This T cell receptor (beta chain) was sequenced in a study of beta chain features in type 1 diabetes. The study's findings and limits: TCRB CDR3 length was moderately but significantly reduced in all four CD4+ subsets of Type 1 diabetes patients.

The study reverse transcribed the entire isolated RNA, so it sequenced expressed TCRB transcripts. Clones were read by immunoSEQ multiplex PCR, and TCRdb kept only the in-frame ones, dropping some. This sample has about 660,000 clones, with 11% to 15% found just once. This clone was found a few times. The antigen remains undetermined. Germline V CDR1 and CDR2: LNHNV, YYDKDF (reference sequence). CDR3 length: 15 residues. Trimming removed 1 base from V and 4 bases from J; junction bases left unmatched: 7. The material sequenced was naive CD4+ T cells from blood. The chain recombines TRBV15 with TRBJ2-7; 7 bases map to TRBD2. This receptor was taken from a man between 18 and 35 years old with type 1 diabetes. CDR3 nucleotides: TGTGCCACCAGCAGAGGTACCTCGGGGGGATACGAGCAGTACTTC. Translating it yields CATSRGTSGGYEQYF.